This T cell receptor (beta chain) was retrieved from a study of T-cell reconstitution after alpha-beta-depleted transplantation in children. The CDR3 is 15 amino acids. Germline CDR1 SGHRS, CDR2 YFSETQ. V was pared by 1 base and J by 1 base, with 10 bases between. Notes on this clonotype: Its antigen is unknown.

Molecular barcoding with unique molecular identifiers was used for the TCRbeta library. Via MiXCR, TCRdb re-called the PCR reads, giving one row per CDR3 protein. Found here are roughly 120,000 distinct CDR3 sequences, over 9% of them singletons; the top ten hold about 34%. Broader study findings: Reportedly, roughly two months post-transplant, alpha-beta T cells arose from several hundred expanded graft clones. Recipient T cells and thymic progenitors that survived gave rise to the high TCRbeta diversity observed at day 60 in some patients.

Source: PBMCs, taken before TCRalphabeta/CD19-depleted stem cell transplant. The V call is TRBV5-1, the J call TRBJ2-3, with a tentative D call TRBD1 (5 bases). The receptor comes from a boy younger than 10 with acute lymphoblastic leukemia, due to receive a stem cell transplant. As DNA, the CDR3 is TGCGCCAGCAGCTTGAGGGGTTTAGGCACAGATACGCAGTATTTT. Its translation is CASSLRGLGTDTQYF. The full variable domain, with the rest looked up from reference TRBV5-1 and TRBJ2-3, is KAGVTQTPRYLIKTRGQQVTLSCSPISGHRSVSWYQQTPGQGLQFLFEYFSETQRNKGNFPGRFSGRQFSNSRSEMNVSTLELGDSALYLCASSLRGLGTDTQYFGPGTRLTVL.